Listed here are 24 T cell receptor beta chains from one sample, sequenced in a study of cytomegalovirus exposure and HLA in healthy donors. Assay: immunoSEQ multiplex PCR; the TCRdb copy retains only in-frame clones and omits some. The top ten hold around 3.2% of the sample, which has around 70,000 clones, roughly nine tenths seen once. The sequenced sample consisted of PBMCs. The receptors were gathered from a man between 18 and 35 years old in good health and CMV-seronegative.

This rearrangement joins TRBV28 to TRBJ1-2; D is uncertain. This CDR3 region has 12 residues. The germline CDR1 and CDR2 sequences are MDHEN and SYDVKM. Trimming removed 9 bases at V and 7 bases at J, with 15 bases between. CDR3 sequence: CASLTLLSGYTF. CDR3 coding DNA: TGTGCCAGTCTGACTTTGTTGAGTGGCTACACCTTC.

This clone came up once. The chain joins TRBV20-1 to TRBJ2-4; D call uncertain. The germline V and J ends were trimmed by 1 base and 7 bases, with 5 bases remaining between them. This CDR3 is built from 11 residues. Germline V gene sequence: CDR1 DFQATT, CDR2 SNEGSKA (reference sequence). The CDR3: CSARVVNIQYF. CDR3 nucleotides: TGCAGTGCTAGAGTCGTGAACATTCAGTACTTC.

The chain uses TRBV27 and TRBJ2-1; TRBD1 matches 7 bases. The CDR3 is 15 amino acids. Germline V gene sequence: CDR1 MNHEY, CDR2 SMNVEV (reference sequence). The J segment lost 12 bases and the V segment lost 4 bases, leaving 15 bases of the junction unmatched. For the CDR3, the DNA is TGTGCCAGCAGTTCGGGACAGTTGGTGCGGCTCGGGCAGTTCTTC. Residues: CASSSGQLVRLGQFF.

The V and J genes are TRBV29-1 and TRBJ2-1; a possible D gene is TRBD2 (6 bases). Germline assignment: CDR1 SQVTM and CDR2 ANQGSEA. The CDR3 has 11 residues. Trimming removed 7 bases at V and 4 bases at J, with 8 bases between. The CDR3 region is CSGDLYNEQFF. The CDR3 bases are TGCAGCGGGGACTTGTACAATGAGCAGTTCTTC.

The V and J genes are TRBV19 and TRBJ1-2; TRBD1 matches at 9 bases. The length of the CDR3 is 15 residues. CDR1 and CDR2 (germline): LNHDA, SQIVND (reference sequence). The V segment lost 6 bases and the J segment 2 bases; nucleotides outside the gene matches: 7. The CDR3 DNA is TGTGCCAGTAGAGATACAGGGGGCGCGAACTATGGCTACACCTTC. Its translation: CASRDTGGANYGYTF.

The chain recombines TRBV27 with TRBJ2-2; 9 positions match TRBD2. The germline V gene encodes CDR1 MNHEY and CDR2 SMNVEV (reference sequence). The V and J ends lost 6 bases and 6 bases, in that order; junction bases with no gene match: 8. The CDR3 is made up of 15 amino acids. Here the CDR3 reads CASRFFLAGPGELFF. The CDR3 region has the DNA TGTGCCAGCAGATTTTTCCTAGCGGGGCCCGGGGAGCTGTTTTTT.

The V call is TRBV19, the J call TRBJ2-7; 13 nucleotides line up with TRBD2. The junction had 4 bases not matched to a gene; V was cut back by 5 bases and J by 3 bases. The germline V gene encodes CDR1 LNHDA and CDR2 SQIVND (reference sequence). The CDR3 covers 15 residues. The CDR3 DNA is TGTGCCAGTAGTTCGGGACTAGCGGGGTTCTACGAGCAGTACTTC. Encoded protein: CASSSGLAGFYEQYF.

This clone was seen only a few times. The chain's CDR3 is CASSAHRGLNTEAFF. The CDR3, as DNA: TGTGCCAGCAGCGCCCACAGGGGCTTGAACACTGAAGCTTTCTTT. The rearrangement uses TRBV7-9 and TRBJ1-1, with 7 bases that match TRBD1. The CDR3 spans 15 residues. In germline, CDR1 is SEHNR, CDR2 FQNEAQ (reference sequence). After removal of 5 bases from V and 0 bases from J, the junction contained 6 bases not matched to a gene. Combining the CDR3 with reference TRBV7-9 and TRBJ1-1 gives the whole variable domain DTGVSQNPRHKITKRGQNVTFRCDPISEHNRLYWYRQTLGQGPEFLTYFQNEAQLEKSRLLSDRFSAERPKGSFSTLEIQRTEQGDSAMYLCASSAHRGLNTEAFFGQGTRLTVV.

This clone was found once. V and J are TRBV6-5 and TRBJ2-5, with 11 bases aligning to TRBD1. This CDR3 comprises 15 residues. Germline CDR1 reads MNHEY; CDR2 reads SVGAGI. The J segment lost 2 bases and the V segment lost 2 bases, leaving 1 base of the junction unmatched. CDR3 coding DNA: TGTGCCAGCAGTTACGGGACAGGGGGACAAGAGACCCAGTACTTC. It translates to CASSYGTGGQETQYF.

V gene TRBV19 combines with J gene TRBJ2-1; 11 nucleotides align to TRBD2. From germline, CDR1 is LNHDA and CDR2 SQIVND (reference sequence). With V trimmed by 8 bases and J by 4 bases, 4 bases remained unmatched. The length of the CDR3 is 14 residues. CDR3 bases: TGTGCCAGTTTGGCTAGCGGGAGGTACAATGAGCAGTTCTTC. Translated, it gives CASLASGRYNEQFF. Complete variable domain (other parts from reference TRBV19 and TRBJ2-1): DGGITQSPKYLFRKEGQNVTLSCEQNLNHDAMYWYRQDPGQGLRLIYYSQIVNDFQKGDIAEGYSVSREKKESFPLTVTSAQKNPTAFYLCASLASGRYNEQFFGPGTRLTVL.

The J gene is TRBJ2-1, the V gene TRBV5-1, with D uncertain. The CDR3 runs 14 residues. Per the germline V gene, CDR1 is SGHRS and CDR2 is YFSETQ. V was pared by 4 bases and J by 9 bases, with 17 bases between. The CDR3 loop is CASSQDQLNSEQFF. In nucleotides, the CDR3 is TGCGCCAGCAGCCAGGATCAGCTTAACAGTGAGCAGTTCTTC.

This chain links TRBV2 with TRBJ2-2; weak D call: TRBD1 (6 bases). In germline, CDR1 is SNHLY, CDR2 FYNNEI. The CDR3 extends over 15 amino acids. Trimming pared 6 bases from V and 0 bases from J, leaving 11 bases between. As DNA, the CDR3 is TGTGCCAGCAGCCCTCAGGGGACGAACACCGGGGAGCTGTTTTTT. Its translation: CASSPQGTNTGELFF.

About this clone itself: The identical CDR3 is also encoded by other nucleotide sequences in the sample. V and J are TRBV5-1 and TRBJ2-1, with D perhaps matching TRBD2 (6 bases). The CDR3 covers 14 residues. Per germline, CDR1 SGHRS and CDR2 YFSETQ. Trimming shortened V by 2 bases and J by 3 bases, and 9 bases separated the two germline ends. CDR3: CASSFPGSYNEQFF. CDR3 bases: TGCGCCAGCAGCTTTCCCGGGAGCTACAATGAGCAGTTCTTC.

V gene TRBV7-2 combines with J gene TRBJ1-2; 7 nucleotides align to TRBD1. This CDR3 comprises 15 residues. V was pared by 6 bases and J by 4 bases, with 11 bases of the junction left unmatched. CDR1 and CDR2 from the germline V gene are SGHTA and FQGNSA. CDR3 nucleotides: TGTGCCAGCAGTCCTCCGAGGGGGCGCTTCTATGGCTACACCTTC. Residues: CASSPPRGRFYGYTF.

About this clone: Additional DNA sequences in this sample encode the identical CDR3. The V and J genes are TRBV9 and TRBJ2-1; 10 positions match TRBD2. The junction had 3 bases not matched to a gene; V was cut back by 4 bases and J by 2 bases. Germline V lookup: CDR1 SGDLS, CDR2 YYNGEE. The CDR3 is made up of 15 amino acids. CDR3 region: CASSPSGRAYNEQFF. CDR3 DNA sequence: TGTGCCAGCAGCCCGAGCGGGAGGGCCTACAATGAGCAGTTCTTC.

The gene calls are TRBV19 and TRBJ2-7; 10 positions agree with TRBD2. V lost 2 bases to trimming and J lost 3 bases; unmatched junction nucleotides: 22. CDR3 length: 21 amino acids. Germline V lookup: CDR1 LNHDA, CDR2 SQIVND (reference sequence). The CDR3 coding sequence is TGTGCCAGTAGTATACAACTTAGGATAGCTAGCGGGAGAAAGGGGTGCTACGAGCAGTACTTC. This codes for CASSIQLRIASGRKGCYEQYF. Looking up the rest from reference TRBV19 and TRBJ2-7 gives the full variable domain: DGGITQSPKYLFRKEGQNVTLSCEQNLNHDAMYWYRQDPGQGLRLIYYSQIVNDFQKGDIAEGYSVSREKKESFPLTVTSAQKNPTAFYLCASSIQLRIASGRKGCYEQYFGPGTRLTVT.

This sequence joins TRBV28 and TRBJ2-3; possible D gene TRBD2, 5 bases. With 3 bases removed from V and 1 base from J, the gap between germline ends came to 11 bases. Germline V gives CDR1 MDHEN, CDR2 SYDVKM. The CDR3 extends over 15 amino acids. The CDR3 sequence is CASSLRAERTDTQYF. As DNA, the CDR3 is TGTGCCAGCAGTTTGAGGGCAGAGCGCACAGATACGCAGTATTTT.

In DNA, the CDR3 is TGTGCCAGCAGCGTAGGGGGGACTAGCGCCAACAATGAGCAGTTCTTC. This translates into CASSVGGTSANNEQFF. The J gene is TRBJ2-1, the V gene TRBV9; TRBD2 matches 10 bases. The germline V gene encodes CDR1 SGDLS and CDR2 YYNGEE. The CDR3 runs 16 residues. V lost 0 bases to trimming and J lost 5 bases; unmatched junction nucleotides: 5. The variable domain in full, completed from reference TRBV9 and TRBJ2-1, reads DSGVTQTPKHLITATGQRVTLRCSPRSGDLSVYWYQQSLDQGLQFLIQYYNGEERAKGNILERFSAQQFPDLHSELNLSSLELGDSALYFCASSVGGTSANNEQFFGPGTRLTVL.

This clone was counted once. The chain has TRBV10-3 and TRBJ1-2; tentative D call: TRBD1 (5 bases). Germline V gene lookup returns CDR1 ENHRY and CDR2 SYGVKD. V lost 4 bases to trimming and J lost 0 bases, with 9 bases between them. The CDR3 loop spans 14 amino acids. The CDR3: CAISVGGANYGYTF. CDR3 bases: TGTGCCATCAGTGTCGGAGGGGCTAACTATGGCTACACCTTC.

The rearrangement links TRBV7-3 to TRBJ1-2, with a possible D match to TRBD1 (5 bases). The germline gives CDR1 SGHTA, CDR2 FQGTGA. Trimming cost V 2 bases and J 3 bases, with 7 bases left between them. This CDR3 is built from 13 residues. The CDR3 DNA reads as TGTGCCAGCAGCTTAGGGGCGTACTATGGCTACACCTTC. It codes for CASSLGAYYGYTF.

J is TRBJ2-6 and V is TRBV5-1, with D perhaps TRBD1 (6 bases). V dropped 0 bases and J dropped 2 bases, with 9 bases sitting between them. The CDR3 runs 16 residues. CDR1 is SGHRS and CDR2 is YFSETQ in the germline V gene. In DNA, the CDR3 is TGCGCCAGCAGCTTGGTGACAGGAACTGGGGCCAACGTCCTGACTTTC. The encoded protein is CASSLVTGTGANVLTF.

J is TRBJ2-5 and V is TRBV29-1; no definite D call. The CDR3 contains 11 residues. Germline lookup yields CDR1 SQVTM and CDR2 ANQGSEA. The V and J ends lost 3 bases and 3 bases respectively, with 5 bases between them. CDR3 nucleotide sequence: TGCAGCGTTGAGGGCGAAGAGACCCAGTACTTC. Its translation is CSVEGEETQYF. Drawing the rest from reference TRBV29-1 and TRBJ2-5, the complete variable domain is SAVISQKPSRDICQRGTSLTIQCQVDSQVTMMFWYRQQPGQSLTLIATANQGSEATYESGFVIDKFPISRPNLTFSTLTVSNMSPEDSSIYLCSVEGEETQYFGPGTRLLVL.

The chain combines TRBV4-1 with TRBJ1-3; weak D call: TRBD1 (5 bases). The germline CDR1 and CDR2 sequences are MGHRA and YSYEKL. V was cut by 2 bases and J by 4 bases, with 12 bases left in between. CDR3 size: 15 residues. The CDR3 nucleotides read TGCGCCAGCAGCCAAAGGGGTCCGGTCGGAAACACCATATATTTT. Protein sequence: CASSQRGPVGNTIYF.

CDR3 bases: TGTGCCAGCAGCTCCCGGGAGCTTTACAATGAGCAGTTCTTC. This translates into CASSSRELYNEQFF. This chain joins TRBV7-2 and TRBJ2-1, with D possibly TRBD2 on 6 matching bases. CDR1 and CDR2 (germline): SGHTA, FQGNSA. The CDR3 has 14 residues. Trimming cost V 4 bases and J 4 bases, with 11 bases left between them.